A single TCR beta chain is shown here with its context. Antigen unknown. These data are taken from a study of T-cell memory formation after mild COVID-19. CDR1 and CDR2 (germline): SGHDN, FVKESK. V was cut by 4 bases and J by 5 bases, with 11 bases left in between. The CDR3 consists of 13 residues. Study observations and caveats: Those CD4+ clones that contracted were mainly in CM and EM (CD8+ ones in EMRA).

The TCR alpha and TCR beta cDNA libraries, bearing sample barcodes and UMIs, were generated by 5'RACE using constant-segment primers. TCRdb reanalysed the 5' RACE reads using MiXCR and keeps one entry per CDR3 protein. The data contain 400,000 to 500,000 distinct CDR3 sequences, 20% to 25% of them singletons. This TCR was recovered from an adult woman who had mild COVID-19 (a few samples of this study predate the infection). Cell type and time point are not known. The chain joins TRBV14 to TRBJ1-1; D is perhaps TRBD1 (5 bases). The source material was PBMCs or a T cell subset sorted from them (not recorded which). The CDR3, as DNA: TGTGCCAGCAGCCGGGGGGTCCTGACTGAAGCTTTCTTT. Protein sequence: CASSRGVLTEAFF.